This T cell receptor beta chain originates from a study of T cell responses to AZD1222 COVID-19 vaccine. This clone was detected a few times. Its target is unknown. Whole-study results and caveats: Compared with day 0, the breadth and depth of the Spike-specific TCR repertoire rose significantly after two doses of AZD1222. Spike was spanned by vaccine-associated CD4 TCRs, which were dominant at 160-218 and 743-854. White British donors predominated, females outnumbered males, and clonal diversity was possibly underestimated.

The repertoire was sequenced with immunoSEQ multiplex PCR; TCRdb's copy has only in-frame clones and lacks some. The sample holds 150,000 to 200,000 clones; 88% are singletons and the top ten take about 8%. Germline V lookup: CDR1 SQVTM, CDR2 ANQGSEA. The CDR3 is made up of 10 amino acids. The V end was cut by 6 bases, the J end by 8 bases, with 10 bases between. This material consisted of peripheral blood, taken on day 0 of AZD1222 vaccination. The sequence derives from an adult in good health. V gene TRBV29-1 combines with J gene TRBJ1-2; possibly TRBD1 for D (5 bases). The CDR3 protein is CSVDEGGYTF. The CDR3, as DNA: TGCAGCGTGGACGAGGGGGGCTACACCTTC.